The 23 T cell receptor beta chains given below trace back to one sample, sequenced in a study of T-cell reconstitution after alpha-beta-depleted transplantation in children. The library targeted TCRbeta and was prepared with unique molecular identifiers. TCRdb redid the calling of the PCR reads with MiXCR, one entry per CDR3 protein. This sample has about 980,000 distinct CDR3 sequences, with around 30% found just once. Here the sequenced sample was PBMCs, mostly from graft donor cells, taken 360 days after TCRalphabeta/CD19-depleted stem cell transplant. The origin of the receptors is a boy in the first two years of life who had a stem cell transplant for SCID, so the T cells may come from the graft donor.

This chain joins TRBV5-1 and TRBJ2-1; 10 bases map to TRBD2. Per the germline V gene, CDR1 is SGHRS and CDR2 is YFSETQ. CDR3 length: 15 amino acids. J gave up 4 bases and V 5 bases, and 6 bases lay outside the gene matches. CDR3 nucleotides: TGCGCCAGCAGTCCAGCGGGGGGGGTATACAATGAGCAGTTCTTC. Translating gives CASSPAGGVYNEQFF.

V is TRBV6-2 or TRBV6-3 and J is TRBJ1-6; D remains ambiguous. Per germline, CDR1 MNHEY and CDR2 SVGEGT. This CDR3 has 15 amino acids. V was shortened by 6 bases and J by 6 bases, with 15 bases between the two germline ends. The CDR3 DNA is TGTGCCAGCAGGAGGCCCGGAGATCGTAATTCACCCCTCCACTTT. This encodes CASRRPGDRNSPLHF.

The chain joins TRBV18 to TRBJ2-5; TRBD2 matches 9 bases. Germline V gene sequence: CDR1 KGHSH, CDR2 LQKENI. Trimming at V came to 1 base and at J to 3 bases, leaving 6 bases not matched to a gene. This CDR3 is built from 16 residues. CDR3 DNA sequence: TGTGCCAGCTCACCACTCGGCGGGGGGGCCAAAGAGACCCAGTACTTC. Its protein product is CASSPLGGGAKETQYF.

The rearrangement joins TRBV20-1 to TRBJ2-1; TRBD2 might be the D (6 bases). Germline V gene lookup returns CDR1 DFQATT and CDR2 SNEGSKA (reference sequence). This CDR3 comprises 16 residues. V was clipped by 3 bases and J by 0 bases, with 15 bases between them. The CDR3 region is CSASGEGRSSYNEQFF. CDR3 DNA sequence: TGCAGTGCTAGTGGTGAGGGGAGGAGCTCCTACAATGAGCAGTTCTTC.

This clonotype was seen more than once but under ten times. This chain links TRBV5-1 with TRBJ2-1, with D perhaps matching TRBD1 (5 bases). CDR1 is SGHRS, CDR2 YFSETQ, per germline. V shed 2 bases and J shed 3 bases, with 21 bases lying between them. The CDR3 length is 18 residues. CDR3 amino acids: CASSFPVSLGARYNEQFF. CDR3 DNA: TGCGCCAGCAGCTTCCCCGTTTCCCTTGGGGCTCGCTACAATGAGCAGTTCTTC.

This clonotype appeared a few times. The V and J genes are TRBV29-1 and TRBJ2-1, with D possibly TRBD1 on 5 matching bases. Germline values: CDR1 SQVTM, CDR2 ANQGSEA. V lost 0 bases, J lost 9 bases, and 12 bases lay in between. This CDR3 spans 13 amino acids. DNA of the CDR3: TGCAGCGTTGAAGATGATTGGGGCAGTGAGCAGTTCTTC. Encoded protein: CSVEDDWGSEQFF.

The chain is built from TRBV7-2 and TRBJ2-5; 8 positions agree with TRBD2. V shed 8 bases and J 2 bases; nucleotides not matched to a gene: 7. Germline CDR1 reads SGHTA; CDR2 reads FQGNSA. The CDR3 runs 14 residues. CDR3 sequence (DNA): TGTGCCAGCCTCTCTAGCGGGCGGCAAGAGACCCAGTACTTC. It specifies CASLSSGRQETQYF.

This clonotype was recorded a few times. The chain recombines TRBV5-4 with TRBJ2-1, with TRBD2 matching 7 bases. J lost 4 bases, V lost 4 bases, and 8 bases had no gene match. In germline, CDR1 is SGHNT, CDR2 YYREEE (reference sequence). This CDR3 spans 15 amino acids. The CDR3 nucleotides read TGTGCCAGCAGCGCAGACGGGAGGCCTTACAATGAGCAGTTCTTC. Its translation: CASSADGRPYNEQFF.

This chain connects TRBV24-1 to TRBJ2-3; D may be TRBD1 (5 bases). Trimming took 3 bases from V and 1 from J, leaving 7 bases between them. The length of the CDR3 is 14 residues. CDR1 is KGHDR, CDR2 SFDVKD, per germline. In DNA form, the CDR3 reads TGTGCCACCAGTGATGACAGAGGCACAGATACGCAGTATTTT. This sequence encodes CATSDDRGTDTQYF.

The rearrangement uses TRBV7-2 and TRBJ1-5, with D possibly matching TRBD1 (6 bases). Germline V CDR1 and CDR2: SGHTA, FQGNSA. This CDR3 region has 14 residues. V dropped 4 bases and J dropped 6 bases, with 13 bases sitting between them. This CDR3 is CASSYRGFPQPQHF. DNA of the CDR3: TGTGCCAGCAGCTATAGGGGGTTTCCTCAGCCCCAGCATTTT.

V gene TRBV7-9 combines with J gene TRBJ2-7; D possibly uses TRBD1 or TRBD2 (5 bases each). The V gene's germline CDR1 is SEHNR and CDR2 FQNEAQ (reference sequence). The V and J ends lost 4 bases and 2 bases respectively, with 15 bases between them. There are 15 residues in the CDR3. The CDR3 reads CASSSGPPFPYEQYF. The CDR3 nucleotides read TGTGCCAGCAGCTCGGGACCGCCTTTTCCCTACGAGCAGTACTTC.

V is TRBV7-2 and J is TRBJ2-3, with TRBD2 identical over 10 bases. CDR3 length: 16 amino acids. The ends lost 2 bases at V and 2 bases at J; junction bases unmatched: 4. Germline CDR1 and CDR2: SGHTA and FQGNSA. CDR3 in amino acids: CASSLSGGGDTDTQYF. Here the CDR3 DNA reads TGTGCCAGCAGCTTAAGCGGGGGGGGCGACACAGATACGCAGTATTTT. Filled out from reference TRBV7-2 and TRBJ2-3, the complete variable domain reads GAGVSQSPSNKVTEKGKDVELRCDPISGHTALYWYRQSLGQGLEFLIYFQGNSAPDKSGLPSDRFSAERTGGSVSTLTIQRTQQEDSAVYLCASSLSGGGDTDTQYFGPGTRLTVL.

This clonotype was counted between two and nine times. The chain uses TRBV5-6 and TRBJ2-2; D might be TRBD2 (6 bases). Trimming removed 1 base from V and 0 bases from J, with 22 bases in between. The germline gives CDR1 SGHDT, CDR2 YYEEEE. The CDR3 is 20 residues long. CDR3 sequence reads: CASSLFLYSGGLTNTGELFF. In DNA, the CDR3 is TGTGCCAGCAGCTTGTTCCTCTATAGTGGGGGACTTACGAACACCGGGGAGCTGTTTTTT.

V is TRBV5-1 and J is TRBJ1-1; D is possibly TRBD1 (6 bases). The germline gives CDR1 SGHRS, CDR2 YFSETQ. The CDR3 totals 17 residues. V gave up 3 bases and J gave up 4 bases, with 22 bases separating them. The CDR3 DNA reads as TGCGCCAGCAGCTCGCCGGTGGACAGCCAGGATAGCACTGAAGCTTTCTTT. This gives the protein CASSSPVDSQDSTEAFF.

A few counts support this clonotype. Here the CDR3 DNA reads TGCGCCAGCAGCCAGACGGAACAGGGACCCGTGTCCTACGAGCAGTACTTC. As protein: CASSQTEQGPVSYEQYF. The chain has TRBV4-1 and TRBJ2-7; a weak D match, TRBD1 (6 bases). In germline, CDR1 is MGHRA, CDR2 YSYEKL. With 3 bases removed from V and 1 base from J, the gap between germline ends came to 19 bases. CDR3 length: 17 residues.

J is TRBJ2-5 and V is TRBV24-1; D possibly corresponds to TRBD1 (5 bases). The CDR3 is 13 amino acids. Germline CDR1 reads KGHDR; CDR2 reads SFDVKD. Trimming shortened V by 9 bases and J by 6 bases, and 16 bases separated the two germline ends. This CDR3 is CATQGVKEKTQYF. For the CDR3, the DNA is TGTGCCACCCAAGGGGTTAAGGAGAAGACCCAGTACTTC.

This rearrangement joins TRBV2 to TRBJ2-6; D uncertain. The germline CDR1 and CDR2 sequences are SNHLY and FYNNEI. The CDR3 has 16 residues. Deletions cut 7 bases from V and 5 bases from J, with 18 bases between. The CDR3 protein is CASIGDAGRWANVLTF. The CDR3 DNA sequence: TGTGCCAGCATTGGGGATGCCGGACGGTGGGCCAACGTCCTGACTTTC.

A few counts support this clonotype. The V and J genes are TRBV7-2 and TRBJ2-7; 10 nucleotides line up with TRBD1. This CDR3 spans 16 amino acids. Germline trimming cut 2 bases from V and 2 bases from J; bases unmatched to any gene: 6. Germline V gene lookup returns CDR1 SGHTA and CDR2 FQGNSA. As DNA, the CDR3 is TGTGCCAGCAGCTTACGGACAGGGGGTTATGCCTACGAGCAGTACTTC. It translates to CASSLRTGGYAYEQYF.

This clonotype came up once. This sequence joins TRBV5-1 and TRBJ2-1; TRBD2 is a possible D gene (5 bases). The germline V gene has CDR1 SGHRS and CDR2 YFSETQ. The CDR3 has 15 amino acids. CDR3 loop: CAKAITGSSYNEQFF. The CDR3 coding sequence is TGCGCTAAAGCGATTACGGGGAGCTCCTACAATGAGCAGTTCTTC.

This chain joins TRBV3-1 and TRBJ2-1; TRBD2 matches 12 bases. Looked up from germline, CDR1 is LGHDT and CDR2 is YNNKEL (reference sequence). This CDR3 comprises 14 residues. The V gene end was trimmed by 7 bases and the J gene end by 5 bases; junction bases not matched to a gene: 3. CDR3 loop: CASTRLAGDNEQFF. The CDR3 bases are TGTGCCAGCACGCGACTAGCGGGGGACAATGAGCAGTTCTTC.

The chain joins TRBV20-1 to TRBJ1-1; D is unclear. Trimming took off 1 base at V and 7 bases at J, with 13 bases between the two ends. Germline CDR1 is DFQATT and CDR2 is SNEGSKA (reference sequence). There are 13 residues in the CDR3. CDR3 residues: CSARVRRGGEAFF. The CDR3 bases are TGCAGTGCTAGAGTGAGGCGAGGAGGTGAAGCTTTCTTT.

The CDR3: CASSPGGTPLGEQYF. CDR3 DNA: TGTGCCAGCAGTCCCGGAGGGACTCCTCTTGGCGAGCAGTACTTC. This rearrangement joins TRBV6-1 to TRBJ2-7, with a weak D call TRBD2 (6 bases). With 5 bases removed from V and 6 bases from J, the gap between germline ends came to 20 bases. Germline V gene sequence: CDR1 MNHNS, CDR2 SASEGT. The CDR3 is made up of 15 amino acids.

This clonotype was recorded many times. The V gene is TRBV20-1, the J gene TRBJ2-3; 9 bases fit TRBD2. Germline CDR1 reads DFQATT; CDR2 reads SNEGSKA (reference sequence). The CDR3 extends over 15 amino acids. V dropped 2 bases and J dropped 1; count of bases not matched to a gene: 4. In DNA, the CDR3 is TGCAGTGCTAGAAAGACTAGCGGCCGCACAGATACGCAGTATTTT. Amino acid sequence: CSARKTSGRTDTQYF.